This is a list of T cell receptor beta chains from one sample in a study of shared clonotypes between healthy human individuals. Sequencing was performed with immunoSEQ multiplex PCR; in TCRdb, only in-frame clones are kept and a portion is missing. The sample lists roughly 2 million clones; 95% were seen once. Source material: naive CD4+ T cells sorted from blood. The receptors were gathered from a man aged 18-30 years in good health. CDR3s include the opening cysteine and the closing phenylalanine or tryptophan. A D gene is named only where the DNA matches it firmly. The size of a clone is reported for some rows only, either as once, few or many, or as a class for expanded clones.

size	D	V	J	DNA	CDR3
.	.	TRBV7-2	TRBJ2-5	TGTGCCAGCAGCTTAGGTGTCTCCGAGACCCAGTACTTC	CASSLGVSETQYF
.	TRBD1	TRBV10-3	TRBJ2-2	TGTGCCATCAGTCGCCGGGACAGGCGCGCCGGGGAGCTGTTTTTT	CAISRRDRRAGELFF
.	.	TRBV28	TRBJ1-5	TGTGCCAGCAGTTCCCCCGTAACGACCCAGCCCCAGCATTTT	CASSSPVTTQPQHF
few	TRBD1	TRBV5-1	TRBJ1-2	TGCGCCAGCAGCGGAGGGACAGGGAGGACTGGCTACACCTTC	CASSGGTGRTGYTF
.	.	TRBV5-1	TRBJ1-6	TGCGCCAGCAGCTTGATATCAGGAAATAATTCACCCCTCCACTTT	CASSLISGNNSPLHF
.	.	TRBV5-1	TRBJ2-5	TGCGCCAGCAGCTTGGCGGGAGTTGAACAAGAGACCCAGTACTTC	CASSLAGVEQETQYF
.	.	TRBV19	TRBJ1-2	TGTGCCAGTAGTCTGGGGGCCGGGGGCTACACCTTC	CASSLGAGGYTF
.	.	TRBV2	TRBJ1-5	TGTGCCAGCAGTGAAATGGGGGCAAATCAGCCCCAGCATTTT	CASSEMGANQPQHF
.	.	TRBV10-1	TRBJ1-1	TGCGCCAGCAGTGCAACTGGCGGCACTGAAGCTTTCTTT	CASSATGGTEAFF
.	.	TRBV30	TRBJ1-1	TGTGCCTCGTGGAAAACACCGAACACTGAAGCTTTCTTT	CASWKTPNTEAFF
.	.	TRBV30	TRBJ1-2	TGTGCCTGGAGTAGCGGGCGGGGGCCCTATGGCTACACCTTC	CAWSSGRGPYGYTF
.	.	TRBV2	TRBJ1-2	TGTGCCAGCAGCCCGGGACGGAACTATGGCTACACCTTC	CASSPGRNYGYTF
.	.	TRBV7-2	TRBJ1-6	TGTGCCAGCAGCCAGCAACAGGGATCGGGGTCACCCCTCCACTTT	CASSQQQGSGSPLHF
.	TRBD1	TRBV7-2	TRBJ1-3	TGTGCCAGCACCACAGGGGGTATTGGTGGAAACACCATATATTTT	CASTTGGIGGNTIYF
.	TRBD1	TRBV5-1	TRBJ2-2	TGCGCCAGCAGCTCGGACAGGGGTTTTAACACCGGGGAGCTGTTTTTT	CASSSDRGFNTGELFF
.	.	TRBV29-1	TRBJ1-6	TGCAGCGCTTCAACCGAGATTGGTTCACCCCTCCACTTT	CSASTEIGSPLHF
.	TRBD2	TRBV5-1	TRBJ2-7	TGCGCCAGCAGCTTGGTGTCTAGCGGTACGTCCTACGAGCAGTACTTC	CASSLVSSGTSYEQYF
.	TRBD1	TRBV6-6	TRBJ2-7	TGTGCCAGCAGTTCAATCCCGGGACAGGGGGATGAGCAGTACTTC	CASSSIPGQGDEQYF
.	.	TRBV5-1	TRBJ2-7	TGCGCCAGCAGCTTACCCGGCAACGAGCAGTACTTC	CASSLPGNEQYF
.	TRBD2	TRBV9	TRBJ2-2	TGTGCCAGCAGCGTAATCCCCGGGACTAGCGGCAACACCGGGGAGCTGTTTTTT	CASSVIPGTSGNTGELFF
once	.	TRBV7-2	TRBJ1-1	TGTGCCAGCAGCCCTGGTGGGGCTGAAGCTTTCTTT	CASSPGGAEAFF
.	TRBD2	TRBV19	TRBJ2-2	TGTGCCAGTAGTATTTGGGAGGGTAACACCGGGGAGCTGTTTTTT	CASSIWEGNTGELFF
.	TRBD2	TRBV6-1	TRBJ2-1	TGTGCCAGCAGTGACCTCGGGACTAGCGGGGAGCAGTTCTTC	CASSDLGTSGEQFF
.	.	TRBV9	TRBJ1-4	TGTGCCAGCAGCGTAGAACGGACCGATAATGAAAAACTGTTTTTT	CASSVERTDNEKLFF
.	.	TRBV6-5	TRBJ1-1	TGTGCCAGCAGTTACTCAACAGGGTTATCGGGAGCTTTCTTT	CASSYSTGLSGAFF
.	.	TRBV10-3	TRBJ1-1	TGTGCCATCAGTCAAAACTATGAAGCTTTCTTT	CAISQNYEAFF
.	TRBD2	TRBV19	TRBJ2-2	TGTGCCAGTGTGTCTAGCGGGCCGAACACCGGGGAGCTGTTTTTT	CASVSSGPNTGELFF
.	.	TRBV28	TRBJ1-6	TGTGCCAGCAGTTTTCGGACACATTATAGCTCCTATAATTCACCCCTCCACTTT	CASSFRTHYSSYNSPLHF
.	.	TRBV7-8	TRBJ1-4	TGTGCCAGCAGCCCTGGGTCATCTTACGAAAAACTGTTTTTT	CASSPGSSYEKLFF
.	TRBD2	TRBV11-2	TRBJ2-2	TGTGCCAGCAGCACCGGGACTAGCAGCTTCCGAACCGGGGAGCTGTTTTTT	CASSTGTSSFRTGELFF
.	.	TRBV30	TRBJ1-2	TGTGCCTCCTCAGAGGGGGATGGCTACACCTTC	CASSEGDGYTF
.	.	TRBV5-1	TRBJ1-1	TGCGCCAGCAGCTTGGGGGGCAGTAGCACTGAAGCTTTCTTT	CASSLGGSSTEAFF
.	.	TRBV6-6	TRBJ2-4	TGTGCCAGCAGTTCGAGGCAAGGGGTGAACATTCAGTACTTC	CASSSRQGVNIQYF
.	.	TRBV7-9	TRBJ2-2	TGTGCCAGCAGCTTAAAGGCTAGCAACACCGGGGAGCTGTTTTTT	CASSLKASNTGELFF
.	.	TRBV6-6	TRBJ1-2	TGTGCCAGCAGCCCCCGGGACAACGGAGGGAATGGCTACACCTTC	CASSPRDNGGNGYTF
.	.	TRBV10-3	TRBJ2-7	TGTGCCATCAGTACTAGCTACGAGCAGTACTTC	CAISTSYEQYF
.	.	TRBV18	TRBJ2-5	TGTGCCAGCTCAGGGGCGGTTCGGGAGACCCAGTACTTC	CASSGAVRETQYF
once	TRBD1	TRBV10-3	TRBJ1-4	TGTGCCATCAGTGAAGGGGGCTGGCGGGAAAAACTGTTTTTT	CAISEGGWREKLFF
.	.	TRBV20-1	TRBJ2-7	TGCAGTGCTAGGACTTCGTACGAGCAGTACTTC	CSARTSYEQYF
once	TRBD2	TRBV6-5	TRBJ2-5	TGTGCCAGCACCACGGGGGGACGTCAAGAGACCCAGTACTTC	CASTTGGRQETQYF